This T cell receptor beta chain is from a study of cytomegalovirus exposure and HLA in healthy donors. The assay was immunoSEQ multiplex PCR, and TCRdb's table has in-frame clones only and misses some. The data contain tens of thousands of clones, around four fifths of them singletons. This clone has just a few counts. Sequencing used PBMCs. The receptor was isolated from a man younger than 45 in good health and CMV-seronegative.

The CDR3 loop reads CASSLFAGGGNTDTQYF. As DNA, the CDR3 is TGTGCCAGCAGCTTATTTGCGGGTGGCGGGAACACGGATACGCAGTATTTT. The chain links TRBV7-3 to TRBJ2-3; maybe TRBD2 (6 bases). V gave up 2 bases and J gave up 6 bases, with 21 bases separating them. Germline V lookup: CDR1 SGHTA, CDR2 FQGTGA. The CDR3 extends over 17 amino acids.